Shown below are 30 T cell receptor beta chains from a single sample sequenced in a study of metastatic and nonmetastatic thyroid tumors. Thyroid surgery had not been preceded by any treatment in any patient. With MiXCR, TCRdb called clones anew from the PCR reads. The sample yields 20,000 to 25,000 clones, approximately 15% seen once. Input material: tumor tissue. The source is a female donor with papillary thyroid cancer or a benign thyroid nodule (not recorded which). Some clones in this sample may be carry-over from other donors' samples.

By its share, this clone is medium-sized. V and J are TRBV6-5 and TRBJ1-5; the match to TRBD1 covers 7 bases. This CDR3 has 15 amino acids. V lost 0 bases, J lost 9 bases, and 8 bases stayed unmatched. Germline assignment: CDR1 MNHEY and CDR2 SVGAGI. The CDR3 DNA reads TGTGCCAGCAGTTACTCGGCAGGGGGATCCGGGCCCCAGCATTTT. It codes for CASSYSAGGSGPQHF.

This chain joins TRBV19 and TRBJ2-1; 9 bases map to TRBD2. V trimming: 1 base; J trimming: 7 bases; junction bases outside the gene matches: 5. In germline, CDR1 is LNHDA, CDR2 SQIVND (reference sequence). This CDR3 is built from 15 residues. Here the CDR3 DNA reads TGTGCCAGTAGTATAGGCGGTAGCGGGAGAAATGAGCAGTTCTTC. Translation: CASSIGGSGRNEQFF.

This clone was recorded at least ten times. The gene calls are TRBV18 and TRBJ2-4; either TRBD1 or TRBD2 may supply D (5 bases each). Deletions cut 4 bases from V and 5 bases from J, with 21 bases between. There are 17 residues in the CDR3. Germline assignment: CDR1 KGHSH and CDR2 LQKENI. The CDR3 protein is CASSLRRGFRDQNIQYF. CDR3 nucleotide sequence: TGTGCCAGCTCACTACGCCGGGGCTTTCGGGACCAAAACATTCAGTACTTC. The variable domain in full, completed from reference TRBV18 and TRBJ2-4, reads NAGVMQNPRHLVRRRGQEARLRCSPMKGHSHVYWYRQLPEEGLKFMVYLQKENIIDESGMPKERFSAEFPKEGPSILRIQQVVRGDSAAYFCASSLRRGFRDQNIQYFGAGTRLSVL.

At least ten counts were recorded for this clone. CDR3 residues: CASSKDGSAEAFF. CDR3 coding DNA: TGTGCCAGCAGTAAGGACGGTTCCGCTGAAGCTTTCTTT. This sequence joins TRBV7-3 and TRBJ1-1; the D is unclear. CDR1 is SGHTA and CDR2 is FQGTGA in the germline V gene. This CDR3 is 13 amino acids long. Trimming cost V 6 bases and J 6 bases, with 14 bases left between them.

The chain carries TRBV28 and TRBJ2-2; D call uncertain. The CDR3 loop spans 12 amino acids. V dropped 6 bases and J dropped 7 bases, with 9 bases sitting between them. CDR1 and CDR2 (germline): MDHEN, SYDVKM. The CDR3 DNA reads TGTGCCAGCAGAGGGTATTTCGGGGAGCTGTTTTTT. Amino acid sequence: CASRGYFGELFF.

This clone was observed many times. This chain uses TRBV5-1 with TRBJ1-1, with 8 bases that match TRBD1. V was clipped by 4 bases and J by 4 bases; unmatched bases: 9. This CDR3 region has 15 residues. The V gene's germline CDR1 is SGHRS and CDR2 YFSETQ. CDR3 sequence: CASSRTGQGFTEAFF. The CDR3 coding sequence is TGCGCCAGCAGCCGTACCGGACAGGGATTCACTGAAGCTTTCTTT.

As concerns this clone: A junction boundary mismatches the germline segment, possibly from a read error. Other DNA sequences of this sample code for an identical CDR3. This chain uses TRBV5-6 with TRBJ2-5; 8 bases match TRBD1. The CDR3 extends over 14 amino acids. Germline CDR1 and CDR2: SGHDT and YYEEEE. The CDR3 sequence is CASSFGQGLETQYF. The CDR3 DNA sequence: TGTGCAAGCAGCTTCGGACAGGGATTGGAGACCCAGTACTTC.

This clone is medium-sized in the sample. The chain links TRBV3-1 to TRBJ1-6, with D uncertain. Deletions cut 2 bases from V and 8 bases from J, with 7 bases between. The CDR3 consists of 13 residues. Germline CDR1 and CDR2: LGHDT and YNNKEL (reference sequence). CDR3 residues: CASSQMRDSPLHF. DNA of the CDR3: TGTGCCAGCAGCCAAATGAGGGATTCACCCCTCCACTTT.

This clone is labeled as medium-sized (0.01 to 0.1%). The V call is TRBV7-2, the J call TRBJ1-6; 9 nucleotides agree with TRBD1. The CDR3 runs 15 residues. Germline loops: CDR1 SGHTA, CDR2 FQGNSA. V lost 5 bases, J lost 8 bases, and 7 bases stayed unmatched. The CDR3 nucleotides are TGTGCCAGCAGCCCACAGGGGGCGGGGTATTCACCCCTCCACTTT. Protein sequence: CASSPQGAGYSPLHF. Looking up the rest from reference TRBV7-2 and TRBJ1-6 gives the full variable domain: GAGVSQSPSNKVTEKGKDVELRCDPISGHTALYWYRQSLGQGLEFLIYFQGNSAPDKSGLPSDRFSAERTGGSVSTLTIQRTQQEDSAVYLCASSPQGAGYSPLHFGNGTRLTVT.

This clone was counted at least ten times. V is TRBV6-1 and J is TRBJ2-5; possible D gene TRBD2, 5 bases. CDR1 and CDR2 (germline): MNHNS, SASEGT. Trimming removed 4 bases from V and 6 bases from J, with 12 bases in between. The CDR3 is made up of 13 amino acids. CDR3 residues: CASSVELAKTQYF. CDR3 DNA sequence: TGTGCCAGCAGTGTAGAATTAGCGAAGACCCAGTACTTC.

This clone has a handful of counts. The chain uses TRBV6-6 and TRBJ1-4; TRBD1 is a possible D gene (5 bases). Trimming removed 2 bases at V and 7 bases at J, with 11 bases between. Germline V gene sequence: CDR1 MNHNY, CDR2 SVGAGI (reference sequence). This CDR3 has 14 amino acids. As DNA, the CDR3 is TGTGCCAGCAGTTACCGGGGCTTCGGTGAAAAACTGTTTTTT. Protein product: CASSYRGFGEKLFF.

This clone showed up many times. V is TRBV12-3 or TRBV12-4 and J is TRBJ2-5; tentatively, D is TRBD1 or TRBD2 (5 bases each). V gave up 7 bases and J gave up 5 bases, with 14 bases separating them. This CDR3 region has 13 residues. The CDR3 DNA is TGTGCCAGCACACAGCGGAACAGGGAGACCCAGTACTTC. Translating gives CASTQRNRETQYF.

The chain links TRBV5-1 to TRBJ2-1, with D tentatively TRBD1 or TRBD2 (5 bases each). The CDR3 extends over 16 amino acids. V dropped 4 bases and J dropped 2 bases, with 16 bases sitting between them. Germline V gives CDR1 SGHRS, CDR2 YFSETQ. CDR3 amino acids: CASSKRGAVTYNEQFF. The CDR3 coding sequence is TGCGCCAGCAGCAAGCGAGGGGCGGTAACCTACAATGAGCAGTTCTTC.

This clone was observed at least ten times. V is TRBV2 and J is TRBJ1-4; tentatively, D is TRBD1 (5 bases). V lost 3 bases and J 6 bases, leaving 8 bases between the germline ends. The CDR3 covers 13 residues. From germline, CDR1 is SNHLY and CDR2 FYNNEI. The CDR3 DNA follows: TGTGCCAGCAGTGACAGGGATTATGAAAAACTGTTTTTT. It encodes CASSDRDYEKLFF.

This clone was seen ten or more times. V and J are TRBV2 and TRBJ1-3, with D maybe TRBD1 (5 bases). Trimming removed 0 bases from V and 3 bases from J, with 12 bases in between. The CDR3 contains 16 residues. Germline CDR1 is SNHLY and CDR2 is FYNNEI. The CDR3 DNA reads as TGTGCCAGCAGTGAAGCGCTTCCAGGGAATGGAAACACCATATATTTT. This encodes CASSEALPGNGNTIYF. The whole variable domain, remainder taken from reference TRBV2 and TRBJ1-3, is EPEVTQTPSHQVTQMGQEVILRCVPISNHLYFYWYRQILGQKVEFLVSFYNNEISEKSEIFDDQFSVERPDGSNFTLKIRSTKLEDSAMYFCASSEALPGNGNTIYFGEGSWLTVV.

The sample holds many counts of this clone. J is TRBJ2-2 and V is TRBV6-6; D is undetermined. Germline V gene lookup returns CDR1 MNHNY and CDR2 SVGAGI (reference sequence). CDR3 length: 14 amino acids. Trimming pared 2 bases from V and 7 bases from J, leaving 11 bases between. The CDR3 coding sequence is TGTGCCAGCAGTTACAAATGGGAATTCGGGGAGCTGTTTTTT. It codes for CASSYKWEFGELFF.

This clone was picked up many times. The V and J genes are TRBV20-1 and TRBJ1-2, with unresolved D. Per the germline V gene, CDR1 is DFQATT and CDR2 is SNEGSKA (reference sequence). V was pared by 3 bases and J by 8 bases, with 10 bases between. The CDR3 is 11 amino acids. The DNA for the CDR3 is TGCAGTGCTAGGAGGGATGTCGGCTACACCTTC. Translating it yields CSARRDVGYTF.

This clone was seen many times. This chain's CDR3 is CASSTERKLFF. CDR3 nucleotides: TGTGCCAGTAGTACGGAGCGGAAACTGTTTTTT. This sequence joins TRBV19 and TRBJ1-4; D gene unclear. The CDR3 is 11 amino acids. Germline CDR1 is LNHDA and CDR2 is SQIVND (reference sequence). With 4 bases removed from V and 11 bases from J, the gap between germline ends came to 8 bases.

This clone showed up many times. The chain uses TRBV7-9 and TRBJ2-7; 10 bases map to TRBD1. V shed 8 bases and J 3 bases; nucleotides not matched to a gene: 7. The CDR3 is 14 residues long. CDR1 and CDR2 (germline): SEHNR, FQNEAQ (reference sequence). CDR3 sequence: CASVSTGGDYEQYF. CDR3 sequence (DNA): TGTGCCAGCGTTTCGACAGGGGGCGACTACGAGCAGTACTTC.

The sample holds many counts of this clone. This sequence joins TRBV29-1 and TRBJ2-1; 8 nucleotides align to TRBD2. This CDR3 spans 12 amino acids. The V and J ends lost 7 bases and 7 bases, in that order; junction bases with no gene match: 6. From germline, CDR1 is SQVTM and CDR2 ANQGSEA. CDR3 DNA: TGCAGCGCAGTAGCGGGACCGAATGAGCAGTTCTTC. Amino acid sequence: CSAVAGPNEQFF.

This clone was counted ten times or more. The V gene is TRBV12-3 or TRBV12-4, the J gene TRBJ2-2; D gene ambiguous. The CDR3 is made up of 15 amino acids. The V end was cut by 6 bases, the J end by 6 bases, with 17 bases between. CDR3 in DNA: TGTGCCAGCAGCTTATCCAGCATTGGGGCCGGGGAGCTGTTTTTT. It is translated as CASSLSSIGAGELFF.

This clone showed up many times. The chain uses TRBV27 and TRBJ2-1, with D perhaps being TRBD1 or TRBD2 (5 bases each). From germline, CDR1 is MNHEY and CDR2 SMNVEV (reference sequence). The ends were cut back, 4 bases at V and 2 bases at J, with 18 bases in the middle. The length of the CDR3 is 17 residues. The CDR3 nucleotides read TGTGCCAGCAGTTCCCGGGGCCTAAAAAATACCTACAATGAGCAGTTCTTC. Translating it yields CASSSRGLKNTYNEQFF.

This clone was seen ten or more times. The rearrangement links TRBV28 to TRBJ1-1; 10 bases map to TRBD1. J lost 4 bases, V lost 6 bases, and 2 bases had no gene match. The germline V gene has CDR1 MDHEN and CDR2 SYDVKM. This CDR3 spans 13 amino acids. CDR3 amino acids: CASRTGGVTEAFF. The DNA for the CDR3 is TGTGCCAGCAGGACAGGGGGCGTCACTGAAGCTTTCTTT.

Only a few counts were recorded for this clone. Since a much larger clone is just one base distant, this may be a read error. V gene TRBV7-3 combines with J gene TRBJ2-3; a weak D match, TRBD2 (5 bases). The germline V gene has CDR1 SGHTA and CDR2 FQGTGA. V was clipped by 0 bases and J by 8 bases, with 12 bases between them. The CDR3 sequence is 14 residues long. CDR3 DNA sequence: TGTGCCAGCAGCTTAACGAGGGAACACGGTACGCAGTATTTT. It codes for CASSLTREHGTQYF. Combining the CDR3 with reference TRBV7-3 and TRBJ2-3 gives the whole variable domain GAGVSQTPSNKVTEKGKYVELRCDPISGHTALYWYRQSLGQGPEFLIYFQGTGAADDSGLPNDRFFAVRPEGSVSTLKIQRTERGDSAVYLCASSLTREHGTQYFGPGTRLTVL.

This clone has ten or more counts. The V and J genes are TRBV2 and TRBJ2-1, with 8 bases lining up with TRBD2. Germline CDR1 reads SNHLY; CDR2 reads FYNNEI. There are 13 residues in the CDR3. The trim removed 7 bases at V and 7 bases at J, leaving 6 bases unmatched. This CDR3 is CASTTGRANEQFF. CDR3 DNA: TGTGCCAGCACTACCGGGAGGGCAAATGAGCAGTTCTTC.

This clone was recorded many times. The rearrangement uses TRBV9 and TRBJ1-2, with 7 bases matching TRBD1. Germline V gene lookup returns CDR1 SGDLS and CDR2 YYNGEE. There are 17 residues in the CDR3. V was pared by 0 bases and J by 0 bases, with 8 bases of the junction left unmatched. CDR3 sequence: CASSVADRPASNYGYTF. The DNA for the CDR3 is TGTGCCAGCAGCGTAGCGGACAGGCCAGCTTCTAACTATGGCTACACCTTC.

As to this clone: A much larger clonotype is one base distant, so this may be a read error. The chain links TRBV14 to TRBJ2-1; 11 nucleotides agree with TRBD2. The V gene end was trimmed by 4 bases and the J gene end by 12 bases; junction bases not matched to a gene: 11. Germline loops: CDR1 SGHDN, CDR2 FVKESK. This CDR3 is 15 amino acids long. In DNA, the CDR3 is TGTGCCAGCAGCCCTCCGGGACTAGCGGCCCGGTGGCAGTTCTTC. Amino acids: CASSPPGLAARWQFF.

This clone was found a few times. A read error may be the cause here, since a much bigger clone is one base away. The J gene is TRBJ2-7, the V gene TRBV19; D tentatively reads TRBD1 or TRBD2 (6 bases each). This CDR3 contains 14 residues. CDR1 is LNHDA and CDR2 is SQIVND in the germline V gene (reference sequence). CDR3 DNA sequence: TGTGCCAGTGGTATAGCCGGGGGCTCCTACGAGCATTACTTC. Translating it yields CASGIAGGSYEHYF. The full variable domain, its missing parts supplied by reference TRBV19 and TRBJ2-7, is DGGITQSPKYLFRKEGQNVTLSCEQNLNHDAMYWYRQDPGQGLRLIYYSQIVNDFQKGDIAEGYSVSREKKESFPLTVTSAQKNPTAFYLCASGIAGGSYEHYFGPGTRLTVT.

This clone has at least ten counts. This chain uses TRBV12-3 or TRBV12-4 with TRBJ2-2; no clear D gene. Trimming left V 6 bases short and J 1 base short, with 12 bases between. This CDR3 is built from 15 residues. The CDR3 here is CASSPPLWNTGELFF. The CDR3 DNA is TGTGCCAGCAGCCCTCCCTTGTGGAACACCGGGGAGCTGTTTTTT.

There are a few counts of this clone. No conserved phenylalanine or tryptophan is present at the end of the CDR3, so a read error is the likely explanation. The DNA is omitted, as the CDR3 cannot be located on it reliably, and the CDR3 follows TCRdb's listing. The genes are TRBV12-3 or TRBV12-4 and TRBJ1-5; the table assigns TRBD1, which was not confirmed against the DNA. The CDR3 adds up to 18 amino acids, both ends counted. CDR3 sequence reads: CASSFGQGAGWGNQPHHS.